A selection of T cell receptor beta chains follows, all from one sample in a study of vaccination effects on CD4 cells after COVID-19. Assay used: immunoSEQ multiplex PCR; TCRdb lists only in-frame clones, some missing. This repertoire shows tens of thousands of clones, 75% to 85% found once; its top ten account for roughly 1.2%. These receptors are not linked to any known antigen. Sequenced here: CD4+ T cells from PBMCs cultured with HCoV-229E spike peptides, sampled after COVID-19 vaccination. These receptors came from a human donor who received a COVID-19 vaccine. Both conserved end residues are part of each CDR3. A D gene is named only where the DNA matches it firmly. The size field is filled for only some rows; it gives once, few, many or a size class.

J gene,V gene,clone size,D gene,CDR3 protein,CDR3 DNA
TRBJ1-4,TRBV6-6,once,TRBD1,CASSRTGTGGATNEKLFF,TGTGCCAGCAGTCGAACCGGGACAGGGGGGGCAACTAATGAAAAACTGTTTTTT
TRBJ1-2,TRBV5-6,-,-,CASSLTVLNYGYTF,TGTGCCAGCAGCTTGACGGTACTTAACTATGGCTACACCTTC
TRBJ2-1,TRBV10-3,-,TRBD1,CAIKDRGDEQFF,TGTGCCATCAAGGACAGGGGCGATGAGCAGTTCTTC
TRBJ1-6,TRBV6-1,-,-,CASSEYGSTNSPLHF,TGTGCCAGCAGTGAATATGGGAGCACGAATTCACCCCTCCACTTT
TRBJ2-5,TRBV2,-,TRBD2,CASSGGGETQYF,TGTGCCAGCAGTGGCGGGGGAGAGACCCAGTACTTC
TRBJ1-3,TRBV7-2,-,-,CASSSQSVYSGNTIYF,TGTGCCAGCAGCTCTCAGAGCGTCTACTCTGGAAACACCATATATTTT
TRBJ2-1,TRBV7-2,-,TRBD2,CASSHSGGGMYEQFF,TGTGCCAGCAGCCATAGTGGGGGGGGAATGTATGAGCAGTTCTTC
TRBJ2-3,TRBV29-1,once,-,CSVLGGAGSPTDTQYF,TGCAGCGTTCTGGGTGGGGCGGGGTCCCCGACAGATACGCAGTATTTT
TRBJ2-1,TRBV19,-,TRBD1,CASSPGQGRSNEQFF,TGTGCCAGTAGTCCCGGACAGGGTCGGTCCAATGAGCAGTTCTTC
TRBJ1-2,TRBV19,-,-,CASSISGRYGYTF,TGTGCCAGTAGTATATCGGGCCGCTATGGCTACACCTTC
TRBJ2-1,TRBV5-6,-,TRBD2,CASSLDLAGGLFF,TGTGCCAGCAGCTTGGACCTAGCGGGGGGTCTGTTCTTC
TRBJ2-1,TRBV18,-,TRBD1,CASSPTGTGGMKLIF,TGTGCCAGCTCACCAACCGGGACAGGGGGAATGAAATTAATCTTC
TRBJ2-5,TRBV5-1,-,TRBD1,CASSSTGGNLQETQYF,TGCGCCAGCAGCTCCACAGGGGGAAACCTCCAAGAGACCCAGTACTTC
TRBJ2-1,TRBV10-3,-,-,CAIRDRAYNEQFF,TGTGCCATCAGGGACAGAGCCTACAATGAGCAGTTCTTC
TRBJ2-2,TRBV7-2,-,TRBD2,CASSPAGEAGELFF,TGTGCCAGCAGCCCGGCGGGAGAAGCCGGGGAGCTGTTTTTT
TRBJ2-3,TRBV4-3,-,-,CASSQLPGTDTQYF,TGCGCCAGCAGCCAATTACCAGGCACAGATACGCAGTATTTT
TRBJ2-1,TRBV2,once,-,CASTGTARVGEFF,TGTGCCAGCACCGGGACCGCCAGGGTGGGGGAGTTCTTC
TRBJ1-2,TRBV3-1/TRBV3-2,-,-,CASSQGIGYTF,TGTGCCAGCAGCCAAGGGATCGGCTACACCTTC
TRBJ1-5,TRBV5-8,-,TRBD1,CASSRTGFWGQPQHF,TGTGCCAGCAGCCGGACAGGGTTTTGGGGTCAGCCCCAGCATTTT
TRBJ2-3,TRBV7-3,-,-,CASSLGVAGATDTQYF,TGTGCCAGCAGCTTAGGGGTGGCTGGAGCCACAGATACGCAGTATTTT
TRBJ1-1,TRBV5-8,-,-,CASSAWAQGSAFF,TGTGCCAGCAGCGCGTGGGCACAGGGATCGGCTTTCTTT
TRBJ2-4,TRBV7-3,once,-,CASSLGLGNIQYF,TGTGCCAGCAGCTTAGGCCTCGGAAACATTCAGTACTTC
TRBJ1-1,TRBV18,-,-,CASCSRAVNTEAFF,TGTGCCAGCTGTTCACGTGCGGTGAACACTGAAGCTTTCTTT
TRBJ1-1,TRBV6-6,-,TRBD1,CASSYTGTGGTEAFF,TGTGCCAGCAGTTATACCGGGACAGGAGGCACTGAAGCTTTCTTT
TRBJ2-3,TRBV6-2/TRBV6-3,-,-,CASSRTTLGYTDTQYF,TGTGCCAGCAGCCGAACAACTTTAGGGTATACAGATACGCAGTATTTT
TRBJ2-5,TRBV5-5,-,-,CASSSGEATQETQYF,TGTGCCAGCAGCTCCGGAGAGGCGACCCAAGAGACCCAGTACTTC
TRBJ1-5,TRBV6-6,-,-,CASSRTTGGANGQPQHF,TGTGCCAGCAGTCGAACCACCGGTGGAGCCAACGGTCAGCCCCAGCATTTT
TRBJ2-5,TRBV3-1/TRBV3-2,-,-,CASSQAAQGWGETQYF,TGTGCCAGCAGCCAAGCCGCACAAGGGTGGGGAGAGACCCAGTACTTC
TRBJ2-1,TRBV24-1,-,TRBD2,CATSDPGLAGHSSYNEQFF,TGTGCCACCAGTGATCCGGGACTAGCGGGTCATAGCTCCTACAATGAGCAGTTCTTC
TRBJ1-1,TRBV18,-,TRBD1,CASSPGQGANTEAFF,TGTGCCAGCTCACCAGGACAGGGGGCGAACACTGAAGCTTTCTTT
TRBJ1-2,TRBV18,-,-,CASSPPGRNYGYTF,TGTGCCAGCTCACCACCGGGACGGAACTATGGCTACACCTTC
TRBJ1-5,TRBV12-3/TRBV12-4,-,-,CASSLDSNQPQHF,TGTGCCAGCAGTCTAGATAGCAATCAGCCCCAGCATTTT
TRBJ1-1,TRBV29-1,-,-,CSANRVRETEAFF,TGCAGCGCAAACAGGGTTCGCGAGACTGAAGCTTTCTTT
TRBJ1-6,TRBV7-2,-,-,CASRGTASSYNSPLHF,TGTGCCAGCAGGGGAACAGCGAGCTCCTATAATTCACCCCTCCACTTT
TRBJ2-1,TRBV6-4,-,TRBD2,CASSEVGGRPYNEQFF,TGTGCCAGCAGTGAGGTGGGAGGGCGCCCCTACAATGAGCAGTTCTTC
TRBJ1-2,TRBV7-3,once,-,CASSYDRFYGYTF,TGTGCCAGCAGCTACGACAGGTTCTATGGCTACACCTTC
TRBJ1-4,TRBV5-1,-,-,CASRGEEKLFF,TGCGCCAGCCGAGGGGAGGAAAAACTGTTTTTT
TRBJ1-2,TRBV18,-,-,CASSPVTVKGYGYTF,TGTGCCAGCTCACCGGTTACAGTTAAAGGTTATGGCTACACCTTC
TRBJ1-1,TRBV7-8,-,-,CASSLNSRIDNTEAFF,TGTGCCAGCAGCTTAAATAGCCGGATCGACAACACTGAAGCTTTCTTT
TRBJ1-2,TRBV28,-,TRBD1,CASRTDRGAIYGYTF,TGTGCCAGCAGAACGGACAGGGGCGCTATCTATGGCTACACCTTC
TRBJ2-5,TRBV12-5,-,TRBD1,CASGLRPGTAKETQYF,TGTGCTAGTGGTCTACGTCCCGGGACAGCTAAAGAGACCCAGTACTTC
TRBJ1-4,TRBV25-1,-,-,CASSEYAGSSEKLFF,TGTGCCAGCAGTGAATACGCAGGGTCGTCTGAAAAACTGTTTTTT
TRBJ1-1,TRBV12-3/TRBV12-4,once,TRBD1,CASSQDRAVAFF,TGTGCCAGCAGTCAGGACAGGGCTGTAGCTTTCTTT